The 25 T cell receptor beta chains presented below share a single source sample, sequenced in a study of tumor and adjacent non-tumor tissue in lung cancer. No cell sorting was done before RNA was extracted from the tissue. A modified ARM-PCR protocol with three rounds of nested PCR amplified TCRbeta. From the multiplex PCR reads, TCRdb called clonotypes with MiXCR, one entry per CDR3 protein. The table lists 89,000 or so distinct CDR3 sequences, 61% of them singletons, with around 14% in the top ten. Sequenced sample: lung tumor tissue. All receptors come from a man in his 70s with non-small cell lung cancer.

To note about this clonotype: The conserved closing phenylalanine or tryptophan is absent in this CDR3, likely reflecting a read error. The J gene is TRBJ1-6, the V gene TRBV12-3 or TRBV12-4; a weak D match, TRBD1 (5 bases). V was clipped by 3 bases and J by 11 bases, with 11 bases between them. The CDR3 is 13 amino acids. The CDR3 sequence: CASSFIRGAPLHS. The CDR3 DNA reads as TGTGCCAGCAGTTTTATTCGGGGGGCACCCCTCCACTCT.

Ten or more counts support this clonotype. The chain couples TRBV20-1 to TRBJ2-1; TRBD2 agrees at 13 bases. The CDR3 runs 15 residues. Germline V gene sequence: CDR1 DFQATT, CDR2 SNEGSKA (reference sequence). V dropped 6 bases and J dropped 4; count of bases not matched to a gene: 6. The CDR3 sequence is CSASSTSGGYNEQFF. The CDR3 DNA follows: TGCAGTGCCAGCTCGACTAGCGGGGGGTACAATGAGCAGTTCTTC.

The rearrangement links TRBV6-1 to TRBJ1-1; TRBD1 matches at 7 bases. Germline V gene sequence: CDR1 MNHNS, CDR2 SASEGT. The CDR3 sequence is 15 residues long. The J segment lost 4 bases and the V segment lost 7 bases, leaving 12 bases of the junction unmatched. The CDR3 region has the DNA TGTGCCAGCACCTACGCTGGATCAGGGGGCACTGAAGCTTTCTTT. Its translation is CASTYAGSGGTEAFF.

This chain joins TRBV12-3 or TRBV12-4 and TRBJ2-7; the D is unclear. V lost 5 bases to trimming and J lost 1 base, with 18 bases between them. The CDR3 runs 16 residues. CDR3 residues: CASSIRLVARSYEQYF. CDR3 bases: TGTGCCAGCAGTATCCGCCTCGTGGCCAGATCCTACGAGCAGTACTTC.

J is TRBJ2-5 and V is TRBV29-1; 7 bases align to TRBD2. The CDR3 extends over 13 amino acids. V lost 5 bases and J lost 4; bases outside the gene matches: 7. Germline-derived CDR1 and CDR2 are SQVTM and ANQGSEA. In DNA, the CDR3 is TGCAGCGTTAGTCTAGCGGAGGTAGAGACCCAGTACTTC. Amino acids: CSVSLAEVETQYF. Complete variable domain (other parts from reference TRBV29-1 and TRBJ2-5): SAVISQKPSRDICQRGTSLTIQCQVDSQVTMMFWYRQQPGQSLTLIATANQGSEATYESGFVIDKFPISRPNLTFSTLTVSNMSPEDSSIYLCSVSLAEVETQYFGPGTRLLVL.

A note on this clonotype: A much larger clone is a single base away; this may be a read error. The chain employs TRBV28 and TRBJ1-2, with D possibly being TRBD1 (5 bases). Trimming removed 10 bases from V and 4 bases from J, with 13 bases in between. The CDR3 loop spans 12 amino acids. Germline V gene data show CDR1 as MDHEN and CDR2 as SYDVKM. The CDR3 protein is CATPDTSYGYTF. The CDR3 DNA follows: TGTGCCACCCCGGACACGTCCTATGGCTACACCTTC.

This chain uses TRBV4-1 with TRBJ1-1; D is unclear. Per the germline V gene, CDR1 is MGHRA and CDR2 is YSYEKL. The CDR3 is 17 residues long. V was shortened by 4 bases and J by 6 bases, with 24 bases between the two germline ends. The CDR3 spells CASSPRTTSCGGAEAFF. CDR3 DNA: TGCGCCAGCAGCCCCCGAACGACAAGTTGTGGTGGCGCTGAAGCTTTCTTT.

This clonotype was found a few times. The gene calls are TRBV29-1 and TRBJ2-7; TRBD1 agrees at 10 bases. Germline trimming cut 4 bases from V and 3 bases from J; bases unmatched to any gene: 3. The germline gives CDR1 SQVTM, CDR2 ANQGSEA. This CDR3 contains 13 residues. Written as DNA, the CDR3 is TGCAGCGTTGTACGGGACAGGGGCTACGAGCAGTACTTC. Its protein product is CSVVRDRGYEQYF.

This clonotype has at least ten counts. The chain couples TRBV6-2 or TRBV6-3 to TRBJ2-5; D not resolved. Germline V gene data show CDR1 as MNHEY and CDR2 as SVGEGT. The CDR3 spans 14 residues. Trimming removed 0 bases from V and 7 bases from J, with 12 bases in between. CDR3 sequence reads: CASSYSFPESTQYF. The CDR3 bases are TGTGCCAGCAGTTACTCGTTTCCGGAGTCGACCCAGTACTTC.

This sequence joins TRBV11-3 and TRBJ2-1; D possibly corresponds to TRBD2 (5 bases). The germline V gene has CDR1 SGHNT and CDR2 YENEEA. The germline V and J ends were trimmed by 0 bases and 15 bases, with 21 bases remaining between them. This CDR3 region has 15 residues. This CDR3 is CASSLDRGTNNEPFF. As DNA, the CDR3 is TGTGCCAGCAGCTTAGACCGGGGAACTAACAATGAACCGTTCTTC.

V is TRBV28 and J is TRBJ1-5; D is perhaps TRBD1 (5 bases). CDR3 length: 15 residues. From germline, CDR1 is MDHEN and CDR2 SYDVKM. Between the trimmed V and J ends, which lost 9 bases and 0 bases, there was a span of 15 bases. The CDR3 region has the DNA TGTGCCAGAAGTGGGTCAGGGAATAGCAATCAGCCCCAGCATTTT. The encoded protein is CARSGSGNSNQPQHF.

This clonotype occurred many times. This chain connects TRBV30 to TRBJ2-5; 9 nucleotides match TRBD1. J lost 5 bases, V lost 1 base, and 14 bases had no gene match. CDR3 length: 17 amino acids. Germline V lookup: CDR1 GTSNPN, CDR2 SVGIG (reference sequence). The CDR3 sequence is CAWSAQDRGRERETQYF. The CDR3 nucleotides read TGTGCCTGGAGTGCTCAGGACAGGGGAAGAGAAAGGGAGACCCAGTACTTC. The whole variable domain, remainder taken from reference TRBV30 and TRBJ2-5, is SQTIHQWPATLVQPVGSPLSLECTVEGTSNPNLYWYRQAAGRGLQLLFYSVGIGQISSEVPQNLSASRPQDRQFILSSKKLLLSDSGFYLCAWSAQDRGRERETQYFGPGTRLLVL.

Only a few counts were recorded for this clonotype. The rearrangement links TRBV5-1 to TRBJ2-3; 12 bases are a match to TRBD1. The CDR3 consists of 17 residues. The V gene's germline CDR1 is SGHRS and CDR2 YFSETQ. V shed 0 bases, J shed 7 bases, and the junction held 9 bases outside the gene matches. The chain's CDR3 is CASSLGPGQGAPNTQYF. The CDR3 nucleotides are TGCGCCAGCAGCTTGGGTCCGGGACAGGGGGCGCCGAATACGCAGTATTTT.

About this clonotype itself: The missing conserved phenylalanine or tryptophan at the end of this CDR3 makes a read error likely. It is unclear where the CDR3 begins or ends on the DNA, so no DNA is shown, and the CDR3 is as TCRdb lists it. The V gene is TRBV11-2, the J gene TRBJ2-7. The CDR3 has 14 residues if both end residues are counted. Germline-derived CDR1 and CDR2 are SGHAT and FQNNGV. CDR3 residues: CASSLEESSYERYS.

This clonotype was seen at least ten times. The V call is TRBV28, the J call TRBJ1-6; 8 bases align to TRBD1. From germline, CDR1 is MDHEN and CDR2 SYDVKM. The ends lost 3 bases at V and 16 bases at J; junction bases unmatched: 14. CDR3 length: 15 amino acids. CDR3 nucleotide sequence: TGTGCCAGCAGTTTGCCCGGACAGGGTGTCTTTGGGCTCCACTTT. Amino acid sequence: CASSLPGQGVFGLHF.

Comments on this clonotype: A much larger clone differs by one base, so this may be a read error. The V and J genes are TRBV6-1 and TRBJ2-7; 7 bases agree with TRBD1. The trim removed 5 bases at V and 6 bases at J, leaving 7 bases unmatched. Germline loops: CDR1 MNHNS, CDR2 SASEGT. The CDR3 length is 13 residues. The CDR3 DNA is TGTGCCAGCAGTCAGGGACAGCCCTTCGAGCAGTACTTC. Translating it yields CASSQGQPFEQYF.

This clonotype was seen a single time. Here the CDR3 omits its conserved ending phenylalanine or tryptophan, so a read error is the likely source. In DNA, the CDR3 is TGTGCCAGCAGTCACCACATGGCAGGCACCGAGGAGCTGTTTATT. As protein: CASSHHMAGTEELFI. This chain links TRBV11-2 with TRBJ2-2; unclear D gene. CDR1 is SGHAT, CDR2 FQNNGV, per germline. The CDR3 is 15 amino acids.

Worth noting for this clonotype: At one of its ends the junction is not consistent with the germline gene, which may arise from a read error. J is TRBJ2-1 and V is TRBV29-1; 10 nucleotides align to TRBD2. Germline loops: CDR1 SQVTM, CDR2 ANQGSEA. There are 17 residues in the CDR3. The CDR3 here is CSVGGLATESSYNEQFF. The CDR3 nucleotides read TGCAGCGTTGGGGGACTAGCGACTGAGAGCTCCTACAATGAACAGTTCTTC.

A word on this clonotype: The junction does not match germline at one end; this may be a read error. This chain links TRBV5-6 with TRBJ2-1; possibly TRBD1 or TRBD2 for D (5 bases each). In germline, CDR1 is SGHDT, CDR2 YYEEEE. The CDR3 is 13 residues long. Here the CDR3 reads CDSSLGTENEQFF. In nucleotides, the CDR3 is TGTGACAGCAGCTTGGGGACGGAGAATGAGCAGTTCTTC.

For this clonotype: No conserved phenylalanine or tryptophan ends this CDR3, so it is likely a read error. CDR3 loop: CAISEMWDIDTQYL. The CDR3 DNA reads TGTGCCATCAGTGAGATGTGGGACATAGATACGCAGTATCTT. The J gene is TRBJ2-3, the V gene TRBV10-3; D is perhaps TRBD1 (6 bases). The CDR3 is 14 amino acids. V lost 2 bases and J 5 bases, leaving 11 bases between the germline ends. In germline, CDR1 is ENHRY, CDR2 SYGVKD.

Concerning this clonotype: This CDR3 fails to terminate in the conserved phenylalanine or tryptophan, so it likely reflects a read error. This chain uses TRBV6-5 with TRBJ2-7; no reliable D call. CDR1 and CDR2 (germline): MNHEY, SVGAGI. The CDR3 sequence is 13 residues long. V was cut by 6 bases and J by 3 bases, with 12 bases left in between. The CDR3 region has the DNA TGTGCCAGCAGGCAACGTTACAGCTACGAGCAGTACTTA. Amino acids: CASRQRYSYEQYL.

This clonotype appeared many times. J is TRBJ2-5 and V is TRBV5-1; 10 bases fit TRBD1. V gave up 3 bases and J gave up 0 bases; unmatched junction bases: 11. In germline, CDR1 is SGHRS, CDR2 YFSETQ. This CDR3 has 18 amino acids. CDR3 residues: CASSSTLPGQGYQETQYF. DNA for the CDR3: TGCGCCAGCAGCTCGACCCTACCGGGACAGGGGTACCAAGAGACCCAGTACTTC.

This clonotype was counted a few times. A much larger clone lies one base from this, so it may be a read error. V and J are TRBV6-1 and TRBJ2-1; D ambiguous. Germline loops: CDR1 MNHNS, CDR2 SASEGT. The CDR3 spans 15 residues. This CDR3 is CASSERPDSYNVQFF. The CDR3, as DNA: TGTGCCAGCAGTGAACGGCCAGACTCCTACAATGTGCAGTTCTTC.

Details on this clonotype: A read error may account for a junction end that differs from germline. The genes are TRBV11-1 and TRBJ2-7; D unclear. Germline lookup yields CDR1 SGHAT and CDR2 FQDESV (reference sequence). The CDR3 loop spans 16 amino acids. The CDR3 region has the DNA TGTGTCAGCAACCCAGGTCGAACCAGGAGCTCATACGAGCAGTACTTC. Translation gives CVSNPGRTRSSYEQYF.

The chain couples TRBV28 to TRBJ1-5; no reliable D call. Germline V gene sequence: CDR1 MDHEN, CDR2 SYDVKM. V was pared by 4 bases and J by 10 bases, with 11 bases between. The CDR3 is made up of 12 amino acids. The CDR3 DNA reads as TGTGCCAGCAGTTCTGACATGACTCCCCAGCATTTT. Amino acid sequence: CASSSDMTPQHF.